The 21 T cell receptor beta chains in this list originate from one sample, sequenced in a study of vaccination and CD4 T cells after COVID-19. TCRdb redid the calling of the PCR reads with MiXCR, one entry per CDR3 protein. The repertoire includes about 18,000 distinct CDR3 sequences, under 80% of them detected once, and about 0.94% sits in the top ten. This specimen consisted of CD4+ T cells from blood, obtained before SARS-CoV-2 vaccination. The receptors originated from a human donor who had recovered from COVID-19.

The CDR3: CASSVDPTSVQNIQYF. CDR3 bases: TGTGCCAGCAGCGTAGATCCCACTAGCGTCCAAAACATTCAGTACTTC. This chain joins TRBV9 and TRBJ2-4; 7 bases map to TRBD2. Germline V gene data show CDR1 as SGDLS and CDR2 as YYNGEE. The J segment lost 5 bases and the V segment lost 0 bases, leaving 8 bases of the junction unmatched. The CDR3 sequence is 16 residues long.

The J gene is TRBJ1-5, the V gene TRBV28, with D possibly matching TRBD1 (6 bases). V gave up 1 base and J gave up 4 bases, with 14 bases separating them. The CDR3 is 16 residues long. Germline CDR1 MDHEN, CDR2 SYDVKM. This CDR3 reads CASSLSTGWRNQPQHF. CDR3 coding DNA: TGTGCCAGCAGTTTATCTACAGGGTGGAGGAATCAGCCCCAGCATTTT. The full variable domain, its missing parts supplied by reference TRBV28 and TRBJ1-5, is DVKVTQSSRYLVKRTGEKVFLECVQDMDHENMFWYRQDPGLGLRLIYFSYDVKMKEKGDIPEGYSVSREKKERFSLILESASTNQTSMYLCASSLSTGWRNQPQHFGDGTRLSIL.

Only a few counts were recorded for this clonotype. The chain recombines TRBV7-8 with TRBJ1-5, with D possibly being TRBD1 (6 bases). Germline values: CDR1 SGHVS, CDR2 FQNEAQ. The length of the CDR3 is 16 residues. Between the trimmed V and J ends, which lost 5 bases and 4 bases, there was a span of 18 bases. CDR3 bases: TGTGCCAGCAGCCGTCTCACAGGGAACCCAAATCAGCCCCAGCATTTT. Its protein product is CASSRLTGNPNQPQHF. The variable domain in full, completed from reference TRBV7-8 and TRBJ1-5, reads GAGVSQSPRYKVAKRGQDVALRCDPISGHVSLFWYQQALGQGPEFLTYFQNEAQLDKSGLPSDRFFAERPEGSVSTLKIQRTQQEDSAVYLCASSRLTGNPNQPQHFGDGTRLSIL.

This clonotype was counted only a few times. The genes are TRBV27 and TRBJ1-5; D is perhaps TRBD1 (5 bases). Trimming shortened V by 5 bases and J by 2 bases, and 10 bases separated the two germline ends. Germline CDR1 and CDR2: MNHEY and SMNVEV (reference sequence). This CDR3 region has 14 residues. The CDR3 region is CASSPTGRNQPQHF. The CDR3 nucleotides read TGTGCCAGCAGTCCAACAGGTCGCAATCAGCCCCAGCATTTT.

V and J are TRBV2 and TRBJ1-6, with 7 bases fitting TRBD1. J gave up 7 bases and V 10 bases, and 7 bases lay outside the gene matches. Germline V gives CDR1 SNHLY, CDR2 FYNNEI. The CDR3 has 13 residues. In nucleotides, the CDR3 is TGTGCCACTGGACAGGCACAGAATTCACCCCTCCACTTT. Translated, it gives CATGQAQNSPLHF.

The V and J genes are TRBV7-9 and TRBJ1-2; TRBD1 agrees at 8 bases. Per the germline V gene, CDR1 is SEHNR and CDR2 is FQNEAQ (reference sequence). V was pared by 5 bases and J by 5 bases, with 16 bases of the junction left unmatched. This CDR3 comprises 17 residues. The CDR3 DNA follows: TGTGCCAGCAGCCGAGTCAGGGGGCGCGCAGGGGTTTATGGCTACACCTTC. It translates to CASSRVRGRAGVYGYTF.

This clonotype was seen just once. This sequence joins TRBV19 and TRBJ2-1; tentatively, D is TRBD2 (5 bases). V lost 11 bases to trimming and J lost 7 bases, with 24 bases between them. The CDR3 runs to 15 residues. CDR1 and CDR2 from the germline V gene are LNHDA and SQIVND (reference sequence). The CDR3 here is CACRGSTLQYNEQFF. DNA for the CDR3: TGTGCCTGCCGGGGTTCCACGTTGCAATATAATGAGCAGTTCTTC.

The V gene is TRBV20-1, the J gene TRBJ1-5; a weak D match, TRBD1 (6 bases). The CDR3 contains 14 residues. The ends were cut back, 4 bases at V and 1 base at J, with 11 bases in the middle. CDR1 and CDR2 from the germline V gene are DFQATT and SNEGSKA (reference sequence). The CDR3 nucleotides are TGCAGTGCTACGAGGGGGAACAGCAATCAGCCCCAGCATTTT. Amino acids: CSATRGNSNQPQHF.

This clonotype was seen only a few times. V is TRBV20-1 and J is TRBJ2-1; unclear D gene. Trimming took off 0 bases at V and 6 bases at J, with 12 bases between the two ends. Germline assignment: CDR1 DFQATT and CDR2 SNEGSKA (reference sequence). The CDR3 contains 14 residues. The CDR3 nucleotides are TGCAGTGCTAGAGATTTTTGGAGTAGCAATGAGCAGTTCTTC. Translation: CSARDFWSSNEQFF.

The table lists this clonotype with a count of one. The chain uses TRBV20-1 and TRBJ1-4; D gene uncertain. The V end lost 0 bases, the J end lost 5 bases, and 13 bases lay between the germline ends. CDR3 length: 15 residues. Germline V CDR1 and CDR2: DFQATT, SNEGSKA (reference sequence). The CDR3 DNA follows: TGCAGTGCTAGAGATGATTTGGCAGCGAATGAAAAACTGTTTTTT. It encodes CSARDDLAANEKLFF.

This chain links TRBV6-1 with TRBJ2-7; 10 bases align to TRBD2. The germline CDR1 and CDR2 sequences are MNHNS and SASEGT. V lost 6 bases, J lost 2 bases, and 10 bases stayed unmatched. The CDR3 is 16 residues long. CDR3 sequence reads: CASRRSGLATTYEQYF. In DNA, the CDR3 is TGTGCCAGCAGGCGCTCGGGACTAGCGACCACCTACGAGCAGTACTTC.

This chain joins TRBV6-1 and TRBJ2-5; no firm D call. The CDR3 is 13 residues long. Germline values: CDR1 MNHNS, CDR2 SASEGT. Trimming left V 3 bases short and J 4 bases short, with 9 bases between. CDR3 nucleotides: TGTGCCAGCAGTGACACAGAGCGAGAGACCCAGTACTTC. Protein sequence: CASSDTERETQYF.

This clonotype occurred once. This chain links TRBV6-1 with TRBJ2-5; D not resolved. Looked up from germline, CDR1 is MNHNS and CDR2 is SASEGT. V was shortened by 6 bases and J by 1 base, with 9 bases between the two germline ends. The CDR3 sequence is 13 residues long. CDR3 bases: TGTGCCAGCAGACAGCATTTCCAAGAGACCCAGTACTTC. Amino acids: CASRQHFQETQYF.

The chain uses TRBV5-1 and TRBJ1-3, with D maybe TRBD1 (5 bases). CDR3 length equals 14 residues. V dropped 1 base and J dropped 7 bases, with 12 bases sitting between them. Germline V lookup: CDR1 SGHRS, CDR2 YFSETQ. The CDR3 DNA follows: TGCGCCAGCAGCTTGCAGGGAGGAGAGAACACCATATATTTT. Translation gives CASSLQGGENTIYF.

The rearrangement joins TRBV6-5 to TRBJ2-1; 9 nucleotides align to TRBD1. CDR3 size: 16 residues. Germline CDR1 MNHEY, CDR2 SVGAGI. Trimming cost V 2 bases and J 5 bases; bases outside gene matches: 7. The DNA of the CDR3 is TGTGCCAGCAGTTACGGGGGACAGGGAGGAAACAATGAGCAGTTCTTC. Translating it yields CASSYGGQGGNNEQFF.

This clonotype was counted between two and nine times. V is TRBV15 and J is TRBJ2-3; 8 bases are a match to TRBD2. V shed 5 bases and J 4 bases; nucleotides not matched to a gene: 8. This CDR3 has 15 amino acids. CDR1 is LNHNV, CDR2 YYDKDF, per germline (reference sequence). The CDR3 region is CATSDRGLGADTQYF. The DNA for the CDR3 is TGTGCCACCAGCGACCGGGGACTAGGGGCAGATACGCAGTATTTT.

This rearrangement joins TRBV10-3 to TRBJ2-5; D ambiguous. The V gene's germline CDR1 is ENHRY and CDR2 SYGVKD. Trimming took 2 bases from V and 3 from J, leaving 7 bases between them. The CDR3 contains 13 residues. This chain's CDR3 is CAISEVVKETQYF. The CDR3, as DNA: TGTGCCATCAGTGAGGTAGTAAAAGAGACCCAGTACTTC.

The genes are TRBV5-4 and TRBJ2-3; a weak D match, TRBD1 (7 bases). Germline V gene data show CDR1 as SGHNT and CDR2 as YYREEE (reference sequence). The CDR3 sequence is 17 residues long. Trimming cost V 4 bases and J 2 bases, with 20 bases left between them. The chain's CDR3 is CASSLVQGGPPTDTQYF. For the CDR3, the DNA is TGTGCCAGCAGCCTAGTTCAGGGGGGACCCCCCACAGATACGCAGTATTTT.

This clonotype was recorded a few times. The CDR3 sequence: CSAREPTGTSGGWEANEQFF. DNA for the CDR3: TGCAGTGCTAGAGAGCCGACCGGGACTAGCGGGGGTTGGGAGGCTAATGAGCAGTTCTTC. The chain uses TRBV20-1 and TRBJ2-1; 14 bases line up with TRBD2. V lost 0 bases to trimming and J lost 7 bases; unmatched junction nucleotides: 17. The germline V gene has CDR1 DFQATT and CDR2 SNEGSKA (reference sequence). The CDR3 has 20 amino acids.

The chain uses TRBV6-1 and TRBJ1-3, with D possibly matching TRBD1 (5 bases). The germline V and J ends were trimmed by 5 bases and 0 bases, with 11 bases remaining between them. The CDR3 covers 15 residues. CDR1 is MNHNS and CDR2 is SASEGT in the germline V gene. CDR3 residues: CASSPDGASGNTIYF. The CDR3 DNA follows: TGTGCCAGCAGTCCCGACGGGGCCTCTGGAAACACCATATATTTT.

The rearrangement uses TRBV7-9 and TRBJ2-5; perhaps TRBD2 as D (6 bases). Germline loops: CDR1 SEHNR, CDR2 FQNEAQ (reference sequence). The CDR3 has 19 amino acids. The germline V and J ends were trimmed by 1 base and 1 base, with 22 bases remaining between them. CDR3 coding DNA: TGTGCCAGCAGCTTAGGGTCCGGGACTGACCTACACTTCCAAGAGACCCAGTACTTC. Translated, it gives CASSLGSGTDLHFQETQYF.